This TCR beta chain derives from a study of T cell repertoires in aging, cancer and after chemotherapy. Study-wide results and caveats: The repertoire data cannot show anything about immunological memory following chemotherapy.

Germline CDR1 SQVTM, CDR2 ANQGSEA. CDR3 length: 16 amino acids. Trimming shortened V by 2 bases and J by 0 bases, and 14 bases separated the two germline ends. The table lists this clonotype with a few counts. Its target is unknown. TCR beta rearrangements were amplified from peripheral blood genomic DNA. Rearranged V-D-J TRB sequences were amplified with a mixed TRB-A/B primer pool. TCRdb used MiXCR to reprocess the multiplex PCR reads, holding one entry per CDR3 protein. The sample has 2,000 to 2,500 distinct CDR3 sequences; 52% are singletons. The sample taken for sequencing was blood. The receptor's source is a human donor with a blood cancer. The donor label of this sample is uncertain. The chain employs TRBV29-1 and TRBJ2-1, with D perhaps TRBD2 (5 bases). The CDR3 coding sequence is TGCAGCGTTGAATCCGCCCGACGGGGCTCCTACAATGAGCAGTTCTTC. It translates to CSVESARRGSYNEQFF.